This T cell receptor beta chain was profiled in a study of blood T cell repertoires in COVID-19. Study as a whole: COVID-19 samples collected from the United States, Italy and Spain covered acute and convalescent phases. Sample material is recorded as cDNA or gDNA derived from T cells, B-cell-depleted T cells, or PBMCs.

Original analysis: The assay estimated nucleated cells by amplifying reference gene primers. Sequencing was performed with immunoSEQ multiplex PCR; in TCRdb, only in-frame clones are kept and a portion is missing. The V and J calls and the clone size are those of that table, but D and trimming were determined from the DNA. The sample shows 100,000 or so clones, around four fifths of them seen only once. This CDR3 has 17 residues. Germline V gene sequence: CDR1 ENHRY, CDR2 SYGVKD. The trim removed 4 bases at V and 4 bases at J, leaving 15 bases unmatched. Input material: peripheral blood. The genes are TRBV10-3 and TRBJ2-7, with 8 bases identical to TRBD1. The source is a man in his fifties or sixties with active or convalescent COVID-19. The CDR3 spells CAISAPRQGATRYEQYF. As DNA, the CDR3 is TGTGCCATCAGTGCGCCCAGGCAGGGGGCGACCAGGTACGAGCAGTACTTC.